This TCR beta chain is from a study of cytomegalovirus exposure and HLA in healthy donors. The PCR ran on 60 Vbeta and 13 Jbeta primers. Assay: immunoSEQ multiplex PCR; the TCRdb copy retains only in-frame clones and omits some. The sample shows around 150,000 clones, about 80% of them seen only once. Study observations and caveats: Presence/absence analysis assumed near-uniform sequencing depth across donors. Several of the most significant clusters were apparently associated with common viral pathogens in a later analysis. V- and J-gene trimming of TCR beta was linked (in a later analysis) to a missense DCLRE1C variant.

In regard to this clone: What it binds is not known.

The TCR comes from a middle-aged man in good health and CMV-seropositive. Sequencing used PBMCs.

In DNA, the CDR3 is TGCGCCACCGTCGGACTAGCCGGGGAGCTGTTTTTT. Its translation: CATVGLAGELFF. V usage is TRBV10-2 and J usage is TRBJ2-2; 7 nucleotides match TRBD2. Germline V CDR1 and CDR2: WSHSY, SAAADI. The CDR3 has 12 residues. V lost 10 bases and J lost 6; bases outside the gene matches: 5.